One and the same sample provided the 26 T cell receptor beta chains below, sequenced in a study of T cell responses to AZD1222 COVID-19 vaccine. Clones were read by immunoSEQ multiplex PCR, and TCRdb kept only the in-frame ones, dropping some. The sample holds around 89,000 clones, more than 75% seen once. The sample in question was peripheral blood, obtained on day 0 of AZD1222 vaccination. The receptors were gathered from an adult in good health.

The chain joins TRBV19 to TRBJ2-7; TRBD1 matches at 8 bases. With 5 bases clipped from V and 8 bases from J, the junction kept 11 bases outside the gene matches. The length of the CDR3 is 14 residues. Germline lookup yields CDR1 LNHDA and CDR2 SQIVND (reference sequence). This CDR3 is CASSLPGQDFKQYF. DNA for the CDR3: TGTGCCAGTAGTCTCCCGGGACAGGACTTTAAGCAGTACTTC.

As to this clone: Within the sample, other DNA sequences also encode this same CDR3. The V and J genes are TRBV7-9 and TRBJ1-2; 7 bases fit TRBD1. There are 13 residues in the CDR3. With 5 bases clipped from V and 5 bases from J, the junction kept 5 bases outside the gene matches. CDR1 is SEHNR and CDR2 is FQNEAQ in the germline V gene (reference sequence). CDR3 residues: CASSPDRVYGYTF. CDR3 coding DNA: TGTGCCAGCAGCCCCGACAGGGTATATGGCTACACCTTC.

The chain uses TRBV24-1 and TRBJ2-7, with D uncertain. The CDR3 contains 17 residues. The V and J ends lost 3 bases and 2 bases respectively, with 19 bases between them. The V gene's germline CDR1 is KGHDR and CDR2 SFDVKD. As DNA, the CDR3 is TGTGCCACCAGTGATAATCAATTAAATGACGGACCCTACGAGCAGTACTTC. Its protein product is CATSDNQLNDGPYEQYF.

This chain uses TRBV3-1 (or the pseudogene TRBV3-2) with TRBJ2-3; D gene uncertain. The CDR3 sequence is 16 residues long. Per the germline V gene, CDR1 is LGHDT and CDR2 is YNNKEL (reference sequence). V was shortened by 0 bases and J by 1 base, with 11 bases between the two germline ends. As DNA, the CDR3 is TGTGCCAGCAGCCAAGACAGAGGTTTTGGCACAGATACGCAGTATTTT. Its protein is CASSQDRGFGTDTQYF.

The CDR3 nucleotides are TGTGCCAGCAGTTACTCGAAGGGGCTTTATGGCTACACCTTC. This codes for CASSYSKGLYGYTF. The rearrangement links TRBV6-5 to TRBJ1-2; D is perhaps TRBD1 (5 bases). The CDR3 loop spans 14 amino acids. Trimming cost V 0 bases and J 5 bases, with 10 bases left between them. Germline values: CDR1 MNHEY, CDR2 SVGAGI.

The rearrangement links TRBV18 to TRBJ2-2; 12 nucleotides line up with TRBD2. This CDR3 contains 17 residues. The trim removed 5 bases at V and 0 bases at J, leaving 4 bases unmatched. Germline CDR1 and CDR2: KGHSH and LQKENI. CDR3 nucleotide sequence: TGTGCCAGCTCATCGACTAGCGGGGGCCCGAACACCGGGGAGCTGTTTTTT. Residues: CASSSTSGGPNTGELFF.

The chain couples TRBV28 to TRBJ1-3; D gene unclear. The CDR3 totals 13 residues. Trimming cost V 10 bases and J 4 bases, with 14 bases left between them. The germline gives CDR1 MDHEN, CDR2 SYDVKM. The CDR3 protein is CATDRPAGNTIYF. CDR3 nucleotide sequence: TGTGCCACCGACCGCCCTGCGGGAAACACCATATATTTT.

The J gene is TRBJ1-2, the V gene TRBV7-9; maybe TRBD1 (5 bases). Trimming removed 1 base at V and 0 bases at J, with 9 bases between. The CDR3 has 15 amino acids. CDR1 SEHNR and CDR2 FQNEAQ come from the germline V gene (reference sequence). This CDR3 is CASSLEQATNYGYTF. The CDR3 nucleotides read TGTGCCAGCAGCTTAGAACAGGCGACTAACTATGGCTACACCTTC.

This chain connects TRBV7-2 to TRBJ2-2; TRBD1 agrees at 11 bases. J lost 3 bases, V lost 4 bases, and 4 bases had no gene match. The germline gives CDR1 SGHTA, CDR2 FQGNSA. CDR3 length equals 16 residues. The CDR3 sequence: CASSWTGGSDTGELFF. In nucleotides, the CDR3 is TGTGCCAGCAGCTGGACAGGGGGCTCGGACACCGGGGAGCTGTTTTTT.

The chain couples TRBV7-2 to TRBJ2-1, with D possibly TRBD1 on 6 matching bases. The CDR3 covers 15 residues. V lost 5 bases and J 1 base, leaving 12 bases between the germline ends. The germline gives CDR1 SGHTA, CDR2 FQGNSA. In DNA form, the CDR3 reads TGTGCCAGCAGCACCTCAGGGGTTTCCTACAATGAGCAGTTCTTC. Amino acids: CASSTSGVSYNEQFF.

The chain carries TRBV30 and TRBJ1-6, with TRBD1 matching 9 bases. The CDR3 is made up of 14 amino acids. Germline V gene data show CDR1 as GTSNPN and CDR2 as SVGIG (reference sequence). V gave up 2 bases and J gave up 7 bases; unmatched junction bases: 3. The CDR3 DNA reads as TGTGCCTGGAGTTCGGGACAGGGCAATTCACCCCTCCACTTT. This codes for CAWSSGQGNSPLHF.

The rearrangement uses TRBV30 and TRBJ1-3; weak D call: TRBD1 (5 bases). Germline V gene sequence: CDR1 GTSNPN, CDR2 SVGIG (reference sequence). Deletions cut 2 bases from V and 4 bases from J, with 18 bases between. The CDR3 consists of 16 residues. CDR3 sequence reads: CAWSKQSAGFGNTIYF. The CDR3 DNA sequence: TGTGCCTGGAGTAAGCAGTCCGCAGGGTTCGGAAACACCATATATTTT.

V is TRBV2 and J is TRBJ2-2; a weak D match, TRBD1 (6 bases). The V gene's germline CDR1 is SNHLY and CDR2 FYNNEI. V gave up 6 bases and J gave up 4 bases, with 12 bases separating them. CDR3 length equals 14 residues. In DNA, the CDR3 is TGTGCCAGCAGCAAGGACAGCTTCACCGGGGAGCTGTTTTTT. Translated: CASSKDSFTGELFF.

The chain couples TRBV2 to TRBJ1-2, with D possibly TRBD1 on 6 matching bases. The germline gives CDR1 SNHLY, CDR2 FYNNEI. V lost 4 bases, J lost 4 bases, and 13 bases lay in between. This CDR3 comprises 14 residues. The CDR3 spells CASSARTEGYGYTF. CDR3 sequence (DNA): TGTGCCAGCAGTGCCCGGACAGAGGGCTATGGCTACACCTTC.

This rearrangement joins TRBV19 to TRBJ2-7, with D hard to call. Trimming stripped 0 bases from V and 1 base from J, with 7 bases between. This CDR3 region has 14 residues. Germline V gene data show CDR1 as LNHDA and CDR2 as SQIVND (reference sequence). CDR3 sequence: CASSIDRGSYEQYF. The CDR3, as DNA: TGTGCCAGTAGTATAGATCGAGGTTCCTACGAGCAGTACTTC.

The chain carries TRBV19 and TRBJ2-7, with 9 bases fitting TRBD1. The V gene's germline CDR1 is LNHDA and CDR2 SQIVND (reference sequence). CDR3 length: 16 residues. The V and J ends lost 10 bases and 5 bases, in that order; junction bases with no gene match: 18. The CDR3 nucleotides are TGTGCCACCTCTGGGTGGAGGGGACAGGGTGTGCACGAGCAGTACTTC. Its translation is CATSGWRGQGVHEQYF.

This clone occurred once. V and J are TRBV4-1 and TRBJ2-1; TRBD2 matches 12 bases. Germline CDR1 reads MGHRA; CDR2 reads YSYEKL. CDR3 length equals 20 residues. V was pared by 0 bases and J by 8 bases, with 17 bases of the junction left unmatched. The CDR3 DNA reads TGCGCCAGCAGCCAAGATCCTGGACTAGCGGGAAGTACTGGGTGGTATGAGCAGTTCTTC. Its protein product is CASSQDPGLAGSTGWYEQFF.

This sequence joins TRBV4-1 and TRBJ2-6; 15 bases map to TRBD2. V lost 4 bases, J lost 0 bases, and 1 base stayed unmatched. The CDR3 sequence is 18 residues long. Per the germline V gene, CDR1 is MGHRA and CDR2 is YSYEKL. CDR3: CASSPGLAGGSGANVLTF. CDR3 in DNA: TGCGCCAGCAGCCCGGGACTAGCGGGAGGCTCTGGGGCCAACGTCCTGACTTTC.

The chain uses TRBV2 and TRBJ2-7; TRBD1 might be the D (6 bases). Between the trimmed V and J ends, which lost 6 bases and 2 bases, there was a span of 11 bases. In germline, CDR1 is SNHLY, CDR2 FYNNEI. CDR3 length: 13 residues. The CDR3 is CASRAGVTYEQYF. The CDR3 coding sequence is TGTGCCAGCAGGGCAGGGGTTACCTACGAGCAGTACTTC.

This clone was seen once. The chain combines TRBV6-5 with TRBJ1-4; no clear D. This CDR3 comprises 15 residues. Germline CDR1 MNHEY, CDR2 SVGAGI. V lost 6 bases, J lost 3 bases, and 14 bases lay in between. DNA for the CDR3: TGTGCCAGCAGGGACCGTGGTTCAGCTAATGAAAAACTGTTTTTT. This gives the protein CASRDRGSANEKLFF.

Remarks on this clone: Germline is not matched at one junction end, which may reflect a read error. The chain carries TRBV19 and TRBJ2-7, with 7 bases identical to TRBD1. The CDR3 contains 15 residues. Germline values: CDR1 LNHDA, CDR2 SQIVND (reference sequence). DNA for the CDR3: TGTGCCAGTAGTAGAGGACAGGAAAGGGGCAGCGAGCGGTACTTC. Its translation: CASSRGQERGSERYF. Together with reference TRBV19 and TRBJ2-7, the CDR3 gives the full variable domain: DGGITQSPKYLFRKEGQNVTLSCEQNLNHDAMYWYRQDPGQGLRLIYYSQIVNDFQKGDIAEGYSVSREKKESFPLTVTSAQKNPTAFYLCASSRGQERGSERYFGPGTRLTVT.

The chain recombines TRBV13 with TRBJ2-5; D remains ambiguous. The CDR3 totals 12 residues. Trimming left V 5 bases short and J 4 bases short, with 8 bases between. Germline CDR1 reads PRHDT; CDR2 reads FYEKMQ (reference sequence). Written as DNA, the CDR3 is TGTGCCAGCAGCCTTGTCCGAGAGACCCAGTACTTC. Its protein product is CASSLVRETQYF.

The CDR3 coding sequence is TGTGCCACCCGGGATTGTGAAGCTTTCTTT. Translation: CATRDCEAFF. The chain carries TRBV5-6 and TRBJ1-1; D unclear. The germline V gene has CDR1 SGHDT and CDR2 YYEEEE. The ends were cut back, 9 bases at V and 7 bases at J, with 10 bases in the middle. The CDR3 loop spans 10 amino acids.

This rearrangement joins TRBV7-2 to TRBJ1-4; 8 bases are shared with TRBD1. The germline V gene encodes CDR1 SGHTA and CDR2 FQGNSA. With 2 bases clipped from V and 6 bases from J, the junction kept 5 bases outside the gene matches. CDR3 length: 15 residues. The CDR3 DNA is TGTGCCAGCAGCTTAAAACAGGGGGGATATGAAAAACTGTTTTTT. Its protein is CASSLKQGGYEKLFF. Full variable domain (missing parts from reference TRBV7-2 and TRBJ1-4): GAGVSQSPSNKVTEKGKDVELRCDPISGHTALYWYRQSLGQGLEFLIYFQGNSAPDKSGLPSDRFSAERTGGSVSTLTIQRTQQEDSAVYLCASSLKQGGYEKLFFGSGTQLSVL.

V is TRBV7-8 and J is TRBJ2-7; D is possibly TRBD1 or TRBD2 (5 bases each). V gave up 1 base and J gave up 1 base, with 14 bases separating them. Germline V lookup: CDR1 SGHVS, CDR2 FQNEAQ. The CDR3 runs to 16 residues. CDR3 coding DNA: TGTGCCAGCAGCTTAGACGGGGCGGCGGGTTCCTACGAGCAGTACTTC. Amino acid sequence: CASSLDGAAGSYEQYF.

The chain uses TRBV5-1 and TRBJ2-7, with TRBD1 identical over 7 bases. J was trimmed by 5 bases and V by 0 bases; bases with no gene match: 5. CDR1 and CDR2 from the germline V gene are SGHRS and YFSETQ. CDR3 size: 14 residues. CDR3 in amino acids: CASSLGGGENEQYF. DNA for the CDR3: TGCGCCAGCAGCTTGGGAGGGGGCGAAAACGAGCAGTACTTC. Using reference TRBV5-1 and TRBJ2-7 for the parts outside the CDR3, the full variable domain is KAGVTQTPRYLIKTRGQQVTLSCSPISGHRSVSWYQQTPGQGLQFLFEYFSETQRNKGNFPGRFSGRQFSNSRSEMNVSTLELGDSALYLCASSLGGGENEQYFGPGTRLTVT.